This T cell receptor beta chain was observed in a study of T cell repertoires in cytomegalovirus infection (dated by TCRdb to the late 2010s). With respect to the entire study: The peptide stimulations were aimed at well-studied HLA-B-restricted epitopes as well as recently identified HLA-C-restricted CMV epitopes, whose presentation resists viral immunomodulation. The HLA type of each donor mattered for the analysis, because public TCR beta signatures pointed to carriage of CMV infection along with the matching HLA type. Results the study describes overall, beyond this receptor: Cumulative frequency of public TCR beta family members discriminated carriers of CMV infection plus the relevant HLA type in this cohort and an independent approximately 370-donor cohort. The ex vivo response was dominated by HLA-C-restricted CMV-specific TCR beta clonotypes, which also provided the single most frequent clonotype in two of eight donors.

The table lists this clonotype with a few counts. No cognate antigen has been identified for it. Base qualities were left out, and no much larger clone turns up one base away. At the junction V is shortened by 0 bases and J by 6 bases; bases outside the gene matches: 4. Via the germline V gene (reference sequence), CDR1 is LNHDA and CDR2 SQIVND. Counted from cysteine to phenylalanine, this CDR3 has 15 amino acids. The read is trimmed to its CDR3 DNA, 45 bases read in frame from base 1. The treatment or condition tag for this specimen amounts to: in vitro stimulation with specific CMV peptide epitopes to enrich CMV-specific T cells. The instrument was an Illumina HiSeq 1500. TCRdb applied fastp at Q25 and MiXCR to the public reads, then kept only in-frame beta chains. Identical CDR3 proteins give one entry, which carries the most common genes and DNA. Present in this sample are about 340,000 distinct CDR3 sequences, 25% to 35% of which were seen just once. The ten largest clones represent 15% to 20% of the sample.

The chain was built from TRBV19 and TRBJ1-3, with 8 bases matching TRBD1. This specimen was cultured PBMCs, taken from culture after CMV antigen stimulation. The clonotype originates from a human donor in good health (CMV status not recorded). Some clones in this sample may be carry-over from other donors' samples. The DNA sequence is given as TGTGCCAGTAGTATAGATGGACAGGGACCAAACACCATATATTTT. This translates into CASSIDGQGPNTIYF.